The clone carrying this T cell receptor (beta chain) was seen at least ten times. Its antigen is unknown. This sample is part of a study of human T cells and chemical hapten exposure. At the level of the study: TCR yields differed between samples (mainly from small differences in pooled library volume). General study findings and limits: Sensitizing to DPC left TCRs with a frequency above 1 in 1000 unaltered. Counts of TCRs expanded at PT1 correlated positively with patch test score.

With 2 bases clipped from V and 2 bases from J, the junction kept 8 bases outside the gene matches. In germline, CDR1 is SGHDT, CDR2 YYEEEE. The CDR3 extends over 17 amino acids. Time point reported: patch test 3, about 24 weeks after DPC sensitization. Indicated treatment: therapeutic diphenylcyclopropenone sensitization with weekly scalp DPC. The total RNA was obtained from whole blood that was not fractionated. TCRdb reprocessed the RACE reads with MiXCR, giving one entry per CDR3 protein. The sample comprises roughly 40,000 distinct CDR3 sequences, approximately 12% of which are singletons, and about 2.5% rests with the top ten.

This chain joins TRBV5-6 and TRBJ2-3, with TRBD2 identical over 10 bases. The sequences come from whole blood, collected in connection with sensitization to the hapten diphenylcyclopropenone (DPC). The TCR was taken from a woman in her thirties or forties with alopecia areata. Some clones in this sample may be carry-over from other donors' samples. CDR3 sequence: CASSFGLAELPTDTQYF. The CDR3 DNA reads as TGTGCCAGCAGCTTCGGACTAGCGGAACTACCCACAGATACGCAGTATTTT.